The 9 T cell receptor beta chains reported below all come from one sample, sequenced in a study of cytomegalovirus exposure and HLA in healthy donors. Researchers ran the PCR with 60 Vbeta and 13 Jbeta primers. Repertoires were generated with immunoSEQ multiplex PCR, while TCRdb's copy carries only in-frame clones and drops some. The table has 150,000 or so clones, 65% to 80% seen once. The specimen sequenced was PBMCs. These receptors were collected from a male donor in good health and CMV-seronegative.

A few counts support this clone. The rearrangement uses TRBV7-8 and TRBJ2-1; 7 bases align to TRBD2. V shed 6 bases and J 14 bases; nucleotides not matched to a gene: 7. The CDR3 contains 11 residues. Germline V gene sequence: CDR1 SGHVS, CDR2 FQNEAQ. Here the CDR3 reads CASSPPRGEFF. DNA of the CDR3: TGTGCCAGCAGTCCCCCCCGGGGGGAGTTCTTC.

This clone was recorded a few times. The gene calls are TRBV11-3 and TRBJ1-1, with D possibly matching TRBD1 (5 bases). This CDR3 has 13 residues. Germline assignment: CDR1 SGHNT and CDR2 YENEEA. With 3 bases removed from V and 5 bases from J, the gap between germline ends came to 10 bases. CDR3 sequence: CASSFSQGTEAFF. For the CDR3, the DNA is TGTGCCAGCAGCTTTTCCCAGGGAACTGAAGCTTTCTTT.

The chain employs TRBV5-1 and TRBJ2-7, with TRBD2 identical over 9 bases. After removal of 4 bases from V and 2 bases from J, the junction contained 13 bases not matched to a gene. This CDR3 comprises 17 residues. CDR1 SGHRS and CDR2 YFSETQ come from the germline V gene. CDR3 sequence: CASSPYAASGAAYEQYF. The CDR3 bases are TGCGCCAGCAGCCCTTACGCGGCTAGCGGGGCAGCCTACGAGCAGTACTTC. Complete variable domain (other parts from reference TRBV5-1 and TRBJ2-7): KAGVTQTPRYLIKTRGQQVTLSCSPISGHRSVSWYQQTPGQGLQFLFEYFSETQRNKGNFPGRFSGRQFSNSRSEMNVSTLELGDSALYLCASSPYAASGAAYEQYFGPGTRLTVT.

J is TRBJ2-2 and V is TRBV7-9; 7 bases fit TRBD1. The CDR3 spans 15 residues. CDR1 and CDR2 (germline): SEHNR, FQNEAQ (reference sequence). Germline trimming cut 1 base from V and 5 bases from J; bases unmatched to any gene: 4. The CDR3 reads CASSLGTGWTGELFF. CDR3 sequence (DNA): TGTGCCAGCAGCTTAGGGACAGGCTGGACCGGGGAGCTGTTTTTT.

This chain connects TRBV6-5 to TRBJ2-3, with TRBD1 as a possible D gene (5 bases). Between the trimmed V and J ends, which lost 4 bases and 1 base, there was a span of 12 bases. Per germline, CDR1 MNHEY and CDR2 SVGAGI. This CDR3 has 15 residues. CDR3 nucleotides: TGTGCCAGCAGTTCCAGACAGTTTGGCACAGATACGCAGTATTTT. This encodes CASSSRQFGTDTQYF.

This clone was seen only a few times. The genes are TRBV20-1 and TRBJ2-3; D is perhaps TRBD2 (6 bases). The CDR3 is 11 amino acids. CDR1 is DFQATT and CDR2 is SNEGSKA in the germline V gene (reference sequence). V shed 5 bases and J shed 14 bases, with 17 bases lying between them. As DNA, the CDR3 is TGCAGTGCTCGGCGGGACTTCCGCTTGTATTTT. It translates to CSARRDFRLYF.

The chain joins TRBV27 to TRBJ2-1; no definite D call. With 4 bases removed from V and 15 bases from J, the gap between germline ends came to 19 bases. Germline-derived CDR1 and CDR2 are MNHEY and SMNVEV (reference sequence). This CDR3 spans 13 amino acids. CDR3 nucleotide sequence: TGTGCCAGCAGTTCCCGTCAGTTTGGAGTAGGGTTCTTC. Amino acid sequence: CASSSRQFGVGFF.

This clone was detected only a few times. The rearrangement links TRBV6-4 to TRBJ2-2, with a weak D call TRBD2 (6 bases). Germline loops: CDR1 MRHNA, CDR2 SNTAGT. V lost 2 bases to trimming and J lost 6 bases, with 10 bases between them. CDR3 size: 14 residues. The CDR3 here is CASSDKSGPGELFF. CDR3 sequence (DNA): TGTGCCAGCAGTGACAAAAGCGGGCCCGGGGAGCTGTTTTTT.

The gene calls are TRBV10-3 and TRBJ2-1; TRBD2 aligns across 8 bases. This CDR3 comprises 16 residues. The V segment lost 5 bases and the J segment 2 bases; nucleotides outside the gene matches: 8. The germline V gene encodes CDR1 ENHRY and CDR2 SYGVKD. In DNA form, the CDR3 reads TGTGCCATCAGTAAAGAGGCGGGGGGCCCCTACAATGAGCAGTTCTTC. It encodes CAISKEAGGPYNEQFF.